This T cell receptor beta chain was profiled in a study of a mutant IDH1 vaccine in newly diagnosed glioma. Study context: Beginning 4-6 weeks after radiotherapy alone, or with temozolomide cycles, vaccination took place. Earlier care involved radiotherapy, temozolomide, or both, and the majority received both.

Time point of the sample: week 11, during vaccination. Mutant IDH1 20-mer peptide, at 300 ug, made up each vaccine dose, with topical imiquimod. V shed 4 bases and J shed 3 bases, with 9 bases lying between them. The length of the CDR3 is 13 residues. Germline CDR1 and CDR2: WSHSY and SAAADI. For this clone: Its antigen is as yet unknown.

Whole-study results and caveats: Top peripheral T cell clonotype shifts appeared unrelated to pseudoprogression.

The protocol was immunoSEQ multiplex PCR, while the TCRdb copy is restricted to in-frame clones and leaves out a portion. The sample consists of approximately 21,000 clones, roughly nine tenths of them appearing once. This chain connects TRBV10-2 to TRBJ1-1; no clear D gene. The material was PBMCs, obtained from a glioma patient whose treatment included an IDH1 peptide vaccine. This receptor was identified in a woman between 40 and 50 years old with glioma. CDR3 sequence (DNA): TGCGCCAGCAGTGTAGACACGGACACTGAAGCTTTCTTT. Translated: CASSVDTDTEAFF.